The following is a T cell receptor (beta chain) sequence with its context. The antigen remains undetermined. The sample originates from a study of cytomegalovirus exposure and HLA in healthy donors. The CDR3 runs to 12 residues. The germline V gene encodes CDR1 SEHNR and CDR2 FQNEAQ (reference sequence). The V end lost 3 bases, the J end lost 2 bases, and 5 bases lay between the germline ends. General study findings and limits: TCR beta V segments were, for the most part, productive about 87% or about 30% of the time in an earlier analysis.

The PCR contained 60 Vbeta and 13 Jbeta primers. How the authors handled the data: In a later analysis, around 10 million of tens of millions of unique beta chains occurred in at least two donors. Profiling relied on immunoSEQ multiplex PCR, and the TCRdb table lists in-frame clones only, not all of them. That table gives V, J and clone size, and the DNA gave D and trimming. The repertoire holds around 100,000 clones, with about 83% as singletons. This TCR was recovered from a female donor in good health and CMV-seropositive. V gene TRBV7-9 combines with J gene TRBJ2-7; possible D gene TRBD1, 5 bases. The sequencing sample was made of PBMCs. CDR3 amino acids: CASSLTAYEQYF. CDR3 in DNA: TGTGCCAGCAGCTTGACAGCCTACGAGCAGTACTTC. The complete variable domain, with remaining parts taken from reference TRBV7-9 and TRBJ2-7, reads DTGVSQNPRHKITKRGQNVTFRCDPISEHNRLYWYRQTLGQGPEFLTYFQNEAQLEKSRLLSDRFSAERPKGSFSTLEIQRTEQGDSAMYLCASSLTAYEQYFGPGTRLTVT.